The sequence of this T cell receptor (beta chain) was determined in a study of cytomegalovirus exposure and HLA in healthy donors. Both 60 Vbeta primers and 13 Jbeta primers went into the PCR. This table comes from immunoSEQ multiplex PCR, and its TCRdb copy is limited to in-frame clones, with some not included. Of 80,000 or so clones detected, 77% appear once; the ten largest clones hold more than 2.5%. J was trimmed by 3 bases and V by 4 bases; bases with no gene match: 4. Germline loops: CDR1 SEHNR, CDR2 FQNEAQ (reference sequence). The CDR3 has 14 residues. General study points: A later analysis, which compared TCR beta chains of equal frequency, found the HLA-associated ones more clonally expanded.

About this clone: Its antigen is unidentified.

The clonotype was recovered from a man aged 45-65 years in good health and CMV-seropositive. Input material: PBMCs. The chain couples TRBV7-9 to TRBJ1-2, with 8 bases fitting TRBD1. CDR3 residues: CASSSGQGYYGYTF. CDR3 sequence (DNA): TGTGCCAGCAGCTCAGGACAGGGATACTATGGCTACACCTTC.